In its sample, the clone carrying this T cell receptor (beta chain) was seen a few times. Its matching antigen is unknown. This record comes from a study of early T cells in non-severe SARS-CoV-2 infection. Turning to the study itself: Sequencing of bulk RNA from unsorted whole blood was done, without chain pairing.

From the 5' RACE reads, TCRdb called clonotypes with MiXCR, one entry per CDR3 protein. The sample has under 90,000 distinct CDR3 sequences, 12% to 15% seen once. Whole-study results and caveats: VDJdb matches were skewed toward anti-spike CD8 T cell responses.

The CDR3 has 14 residues. Germline V lookup: CDR1 SGHKS, CDR2 YYEKEE (reference sequence). V lost 3 bases to trimming and J lost 0 bases; unmatched junction nucleotides: 1. The TCR comes from an adult who was a healthcare worker with PCR-confirmed SARS-CoV-2 infection or an uninfected control (not recorded which). The V and J genes are TRBV5-5 and TRBJ2-3; 7 positions agree with TRBD1. Material for sequencing was whole blood. For the CDR3, the DNA is TGTGCCAGCAGCTGGACAGGAAGCACAGATACGCAGTATTTT. This codes for CASSWTGSTDTQYF.